These 3 T cell receptor beta chains originate from one sample sequenced in a study of blood T cell repertoires in COVID-19. Sequencing used immunoSEQ multiplex PCR; TCRdb keeps in-frame clones, though not all of them. The sample shows approximately 93,000 clones, around 88% of them seen only once. Specimen: peripheral blood. All receptors come from a man aged 45-65 years with COVID-19, enrolled during active disease.

This clone is classed as medium-sized (0.01 to 0.1%). The J gene is TRBJ1-2, the V gene TRBV4-1; D call uncertain. V was cut by 0 bases and J by 4 bases, with 12 bases left in between. This CDR3 is 15 amino acids long. Germline values: CDR1 MGHRA, CDR2 YSYEKL. The CDR3 is CASSQDFAGGYGYTF. The CDR3 coding sequence is TGCGCCAGCAGCCAAGATTTTGCGGGTGGCTATGGCTACACCTTC.

The rearrangement links TRBV28 to TRBJ1-6; possibly TRBD1 for D (6 bases). The V gene's germline CDR1 is MDHEN and CDR2 SYDVKM. The CDR3 consists of 15 residues. The V and J ends lost 5 bases and 13 bases respectively, with 21 bases between them. CDR3 amino acids: CASSPSDRWGAPLHF. The CDR3 bases are TGTGCCAGCAGTCCAAGCGACAGGTGGGGTGCGCCCCTCCACTTT.

The V call is TRBV5-1, the J call TRBJ2-7, with 8 bases aligning to TRBD1. Germline trimming cut 0 bases from V and 0 bases from J; bases unmatched to any gene: 2. Germline V gives CDR1 SGHRS, CDR2 YFSETQ. The CDR3 is 15 residues long. CDR3: CASSLDTGGSYEQYF. CDR3 DNA sequence: TGCGCCAGCAGCTTGGATACAGGGGGCTCCTACGAGCAGTACTTC. The full variable domain, rest sourced from reference TRBV5-1 and TRBJ2-7, is KAGVTQTPRYLIKTRGQQVTLSCSPISGHRSVSWYQQTPGQGLQFLFEYFSETQRNKGNFPGRFSGRQFSNSRSEMNVSTLELGDSALYLCASSLDTGGSYEQYFGPGTRLTVT.